Listed below are T cell receptor beta chains from one sample, sequenced in a study of blood T cells in healthy people across ages. MiXCR, run by TCRdb on the 5' RACE reads, gives a single entry per CDR3 protein. The data contain approximately 900,000 distinct CDR3 sequences, under 50% of them seen just once; the ten biggest clones take up under 15%. Sequencing was performed on blood. The receptor source for this set is a man aged 25 to 40 in good health. The CDR3 runs from the conserved cysteine through the conserved F or W. A D gene is named only where the DNA matches it firmly. Not every row has a clone size; where given, it reads once, few, many or a size class.

v_call: TRBV4-3
clone_size: few
d_call: .
j_call: TRBJ1-4
cdr3_aa: CAGSQDADEEKLFF
cdr3_nt: TGCGCCGGCAGCCAAGATGCGGATGAGGAAAAACTGTTTTTT

v_call: TRBV4-1
clone_size: few
d_call: .
j_call: TRBJ2-7
cdr3_aa: CASSYAGTTPTEQYF
cdr3_nt: TGCGCCAGCAGCTACGCCGGGACAACTCCTACGGAGCAGTACTTC

v_call: TRBV12-3/TRBV12-4
clone_size: few
d_call: .
j_call: TRBJ2-5
cdr3_aa: CASSPYTLDSQETQYF
cdr3_nt: TGTGCCAGCAGTCCTTACACCCTCGACAGCCAAGAGACCCAGTACTTC

v_call: TRBV15
clone_size: .
d_call: .
j_call: TRBJ1-1
cdr3_aa: CATSRTVNTEAFF
cdr3_nt: TGTGCCACCAGCAGGACAGTAAACACTGAAGCTTTCTTT

v_call: TRBV5-1
clone_size: few
d_call: .
j_call: TRBJ1-2
cdr3_aa: CASSIGLDYGYTF
cdr3_nt: TGCGCCAGCAGCATAGGGTTGGACTATGGCTACACCTTC

v_call: TRBV4-1
clone_size: .
d_call: .
j_call: TRBJ1-1
cdr3_aa: CASSQQGLAAFF
cdr3_nt: TGCGCCAGCAGCCAACAGGGGCTCGCGGCTTTCTTT

v_call: TRBV3-1
clone_size: few
d_call: .
j_call: TRBJ2-7
cdr3_aa: CASSQGRGLDEQYF
cdr3_nt: TGTGCCAGCAGCCAAGGCAGGGGCTTGGACGAGCAGTACTTC

v_call: TRBV4-2
clone_size: .
d_call: TRBD2
j_call: TRBJ2-3
cdr3_aa: CANSQELAGYTDTQYF
cdr3_nt: TGTGCCAACAGCCAAGAACTAGCGGGCTACACAGATACGCAGTATTTT

v_call: TRBV30
clone_size: .
d_call: .
j_call: TRBJ2-7
cdr3_aa: CAWTPAGVFYEQYF
cdr3_nt: TGTGCCTGGACCCCTGCAGGGGTCTTCTACGAGCAGTACTTC

v_call: TRBV6-5
clone_size: .
d_call: TRBD1
j_call: TRBJ2-1
cdr3_aa: CASSAAGQGISEQFF
cdr3_nt: TGTGCCAGCAGTGCCGCGGGACAGGGTATTAGTGAGCAGTTCTTC

v_call: TRBV10-3
clone_size: .
d_call: TRBD1
j_call: TRBJ2-6
cdr3_aa: CAIRRQGVDSGANVLTF
cdr3_nt: TGTGCCATCAGGAGACAGGGGGTGGACTCTGGGGCCAACGTCCTGACTTTC

v_call: TRBV6-5
clone_size: .
d_call: .
j_call: TRBJ1-1
cdr3_aa: CASGQREAFF
cdr3_nt: TGTGCCAGCGGTCAACGGGAAGCTTTCTTT

v_call: TRBV20-1
clone_size: .
d_call: TRBD1
j_call: TRBJ1-5
cdr3_aa: CSARLSDRMNQPQHF
cdr3_nt: TGCAGTGCTAGATTATCGGACAGGATGAATCAGCCCCAGCATTTT

v_call: TRBV20-1
clone_size: .
d_call: .
j_call: TRBJ2-7
cdr3_aa: CSARDTYSYEQYF
cdr3_nt: TGCAGTGCTAGGGACACCTACTCCTACGAGCAGTACTTC

v_call: TRBV7-9
clone_size: .
d_call: TRBD2
j_call: TRBJ2-1
cdr3_aa: CASERGSSYNEQFF
cdr3_nt: TGTGCCAGTGAGCGGGGGAGCTCCTACAATGAGCAGTTCTTC

v_call: TRBV12-3/TRBV12-4
clone_size: few
d_call: .
j_call: TRBJ1-1
cdr3_aa: CASSLFERGPEAFF
cdr3_nt: TGTGCCAGCAGTTTATTTGAGAGGGGACCTGAAGCTTTCTTT

v_call: TRBV6-2/TRBV6-3
clone_size: .
d_call: TRBD1
j_call: TRBJ1-1
cdr3_aa: CASSSRQGINTEAFF
cdr3_nt: TGTGCCAGCAGTTCCCGACAGGGGATTAACACTGAAGCTTTCTTT

v_call: TRBV6-2/TRBV6-3
clone_size: .
d_call: TRBD2
j_call: TRBJ2-3
cdr3_aa: CASSYPSGGATDTQYF
cdr3_nt: TGTGCCAGCAGTTACCCGAGCGGGGGGGCCACAGATACGCAGTATTTT

v_call: TRBV2
clone_size: .
d_call: TRBD1
j_call: TRBJ1-6
cdr3_aa: CASRTGGLSPLHF
cdr3_nt: TGTGCCAGCAGGACAGGGGGCCTTTCACCCCTCCACTTT

v_call: TRBV21-1
clone_size: few
d_call: .
j_call: TRBJ2-7
cdr3_aa: CASSKDHEQYF
cdr3_nt: TGTGCCAGCAGCAAAGACCACGAGCAGTACTTC

v_call: TRBV24-1
clone_size: few
d_call: .
j_call: TRBJ2-2
cdr3_aa: CATSDYRRTGELFF
cdr3_nt: TGTGCCACCAGTGATTACAGACGCACCGGGGAGCTGTTTTTT

v_call: TRBV28
clone_size: .
d_call: .
j_call: TRBJ2-1
cdr3_aa: CASSFSAAYNEQFF
cdr3_nt: TGTGCCAGCAGTTTTTCGGCGGCTTACAATGAGCAGTTCTTC

v_call: TRBV11-3
clone_size: .
d_call: TRBD1
j_call: TRBJ2-1
cdr3_aa: CASSPRPGQGANEQFF
cdr3_nt: TGTGCCAGCAGCCCCCGCCCGGGACAGGGGGCTAATGAGCAGTTCTTC

v_call: TRBV28
clone_size: .
d_call: .
j_call: TRBJ1-4
cdr3_aa: CASSSLGQILATNEKLFF
cdr3_nt: TGTGCCAGCAGTTCCCTCGGACAGATACTTGCAACTAATGAAAAACTGTTTTTT

v_call: TRBV27
clone_size: .
d_call: .
j_call: TRBJ2-7
cdr3_aa: CTNTLDGTSRGEQYF
cdr3_nt: TGTACCAACACCTTAGACGGGACATCCCGTGGGGAGCAGTACTTC

v_call: TRBV29-1
clone_size: .
d_call: .
j_call: TRBJ2-2
cdr3_aa: CSVVGGPSDTGELFF
cdr3_nt: TGCAGCGTGGTAGGGGGGCCGTCGGACACCGGGGAGCTGTTTTTT

v_call: TRBV7-2
clone_size: .
d_call: TRBD1
j_call: TRBJ1-6
cdr3_aa: CASSVGDRSPRNSPLHF
cdr3_nt: TGTGCCAGCAGCGTCGGGGACAGGTCACCAAGAAATTCACCCCTCCACTTT

v_call: TRBV30
clone_size: .
d_call: TRBD1
j_call: TRBJ2-5
cdr3_aa: CAGDREKKTQYF
cdr3_nt: TGTGCCGGGGACAGGGAAAAAAAGACCCAGTACTTC

v_call: TRBV6-6
clone_size: .
d_call: .
j_call: TRBJ2-1
cdr3_aa: CASSYSIIVPEQFF
cdr3_nt: TGTGCCAGCAGTTACTCCATAATAGTCCCTGAGCAGTTCTTC

v_call: TRBV18
clone_size: few
d_call: .
j_call: TRBJ2-7
cdr3_aa: CASSPSETTEQYF
cdr3_nt: TGTGCCAGCTCACCAAGTGAGACAACCGAGCAGTACTTC

v_call: TRBV20-1
clone_size: .
d_call: .
j_call: TRBJ2-7
cdr3_aa: CSGVQNYEQYF
cdr3_nt: TGCAGTGGCGTCCAGAACTACGAGCAGTACTTC

v_call: TRBV4-3
clone_size: few
d_call: .
j_call: TRBJ2-7
cdr3_aa: CASSQDAEGAYEQYF
cdr3_nt: TGCGCCAGCAGCCAAGATGCGGAGGGGGCCTACGAGCAGTACTTC

v_call: TRBV2
clone_size: .
d_call: .
j_call: TRBJ1-1
cdr3_aa: CASSEVGAGQGTEAFF
cdr3_nt: TGTGCCAGCAGTGAGGTGGGGGCAGGGCAGGGAACTGAAGCTTTCTTT

v_call: TRBV6-5
clone_size: few
d_call: TRBD1
j_call: TRBJ2-1
cdr3_aa: CASTPQGGGSYNEQFF
cdr3_nt: TGTGCCAGCACTCCCCAAGGGGGCGGTTCCTACAATGAGCAGTTCTTC

v_call: TRBV28
clone_size: .
d_call: TRBD2
j_call: TRBJ2-5
cdr3_aa: CASRRGAKNQETQYF
cdr3_nt: TGTGCCAGCAGGCGGGGGGCGAAAAACCAAGAGACCCAGTACTTC

v_call: TRBV7-2
clone_size: .
d_call: .
j_call: TRBJ2-7
cdr3_aa: CASSRETGPSFEQYF
cdr3_nt: TGTGCCAGCAGCCGGGAGACAGGGCCTTCGTTCGAGCAGTACTTC

v_call: TRBV20-1
clone_size: .
d_call: TRBD1
j_call: TRBJ1-2
cdr3_aa: CSARGQGVWGYTF
cdr3_nt: TGCAGTGCTAGGGGACAGGGGGTTTGGGGCTACACCTTC

v_call: TRBV6-6
clone_size: .
d_call: .
j_call: TRBJ2-1
cdr3_aa: CASSYSNPSSYNEQFF
cdr3_nt: TGTGCCAGCAGTTACTCGAATCCTAGCTCCTACAATGAGCAGTTCTTC

v_call: TRBV28
clone_size: .
d_call: .
j_call: TRBJ2-7
cdr3_aa: CASSINRVIYEQYF
cdr3_nt: TGTGCCAGCAGCATAAACAGGGTAATCTACGAGCAGTACTTC

v_call: TRBV3-1
clone_size: .
d_call: .
j_call: TRBJ2-3
cdr3_aa: CASSPWSGGGTADTQYF
cdr3_nt: TGTGCCAGCAGCCCTTGGAGCGGAGGTGGTACTGCAGATACGCAGTATTTT

v_call: TRBV6-2/TRBV6-3
clone_size: .
d_call: TRBD2
j_call: TRBJ2-7
cdr3_aa: CATLSGRAESYEQYF
cdr3_nt: TGTGCCACCCTGAGTGGGAGGGCGGAGTCCTACGAGCAGTACTTC

v_call: TRBV24-1
clone_size: .
d_call: TRBD1
j_call: TRBJ2-1
cdr3_aa: CATSDTAGTGVYNEQFF
cdr3_nt: TGTGCCACCAGTGATACGGCCGGGACAGGGGTTTACAATGAGCAGTTCTTC

v_call: TRBV4-1
clone_size: .
d_call: .
j_call: TRBJ2-3
cdr3_aa: CASSANADTQYF
cdr3_nt: TGCGCCAGCAGCGCCAACGCAGATACGCAGTATTTT

v_call: TRBV5-1
clone_size: .
d_call: .
j_call: TRBJ1-1
cdr3_aa: CASSVDGMNTEAFF
cdr3_nt: TGCGCCAGCAGCGTGGACGGCATGAACACTGAAGCTTTCTTT

v_call: TRBV4-2
clone_size: few
d_call: .
j_call: TRBJ2-7
cdr3_aa: CASSQEGTGTYEQYF
cdr3_nt: TGTGCCAGCAGCCAAGAAGGCACAGGGACCTACGAGCAGTACTTC

v_call: TRBV3-1
clone_size: few
d_call: .
j_call: TRBJ2-3
cdr3_aa: CASSRATGATTDTQYF
cdr3_nt: TGTGCCAGCAGCCGGGCAACGGGGGCGACCACAGATACGCAGTATTTT

v_call: TRBV20-1
clone_size: many
d_call: TRBD2
j_call: TRBJ2-1
cdr3_aa: CSARTSGNNEQFF
cdr3_nt: TGCAGTGCTCGGACTAGCGGCAACAATGAGCAGTTCTTC

v_call: TRBV29-1
clone_size: few
d_call: .
j_call: TRBJ2-1
cdr3_aa: CSAEGPNSYNEQFF
cdr3_nt: TGCAGCGCCGAAGGGCCAAACTCCTACAATGAGCAGTTCTTC

v_call: TRBV29-1
clone_size: .
d_call: TRBD1
j_call: TRBJ2-7
cdr3_aa: CSVLTGQGTEQYF
cdr3_nt: TGCAGCGTCCTAACCGGACAGGGGACCGAGCAGTACTTC

v_call: TRBV5-1
clone_size: few
d_call: .
j_call: TRBJ2-5
cdr3_aa: CASSLVGSVQETQYF
cdr3_nt: TGCGCCAGCAGCTTGGTAGGTTCGGTCCAAGAGACCCAGTACTTC

v_call: TRBV27
clone_size: .
d_call: .
j_call: TRBJ2-7
cdr3_aa: CASSLKTGASYEQYF
cdr3_nt: TGTGCCAGCAGTTTAAAGACAGGAGCCTCCTACGAGCAGTACTTC

v_call: TRBV4-3
clone_size: .
d_call: .
j_call: TRBJ1-4
cdr3_aa: CASSQESRKKLFF
cdr3_nt: TGCGCCAGCAGCCAAGAAAGTAGAAAGAAACTGTTTTTT

v_call: TRBV6-2/TRBV6-3
clone_size: .
d_call: .
j_call: TRBJ2-5
cdr3_aa: CASRKTSQETQYF
cdr3_nt: TGTGCCAGCAGGAAGACTAGCCAAGAGACCCAGTACTTC